Listed here are 8 T cell receptor beta chains from one sample, sequenced in a study of T cell responses to AZD1222 COVID-19 vaccine (dated by TCRdb to the early 2020s). The method behind the library was the immunoSEQ multiplex PCR assay. This immuneACCESS table, as held by TCRdb, lists in-frame sequences with V and J called but not all clones. Of the missing ones, under half trace to an unresolved V gene in checked studies; the others have no known cause. The sample data list around 200,000 clones, and roughly 88% of these were observed just once. 0.49% of the sample belongs to the ten largest clones. What the time point label conveys for this sample: baseline before first vaccination. Sample: peripheral blood, taken on day 0 of AZD1222 vaccination. These receptors originate from an adult in good health.

This CDR3 is CAWLFQGAGYTF. DNA of the CDR3: TGTGCCTGGCTATTTCAGGGAGCCGGCTACACCTTC. The rearrangement uses TRBV30 and TRBJ1-2; tentatively, D is TRBD1 (5 bases). The CDR3 spans 12 residues. V lost 5 bases, J lost 8 bases, and 15 bases lay in between. Germline CDR1 GTSNPN, CDR2 SVGIG (reference sequence).

The chain employs TRBV6-5 and TRBJ1-6, with TRBD1 as a possible D gene (5 bases). Between the trimmed V and J ends, which lost 7 bases and 9 bases, there was a span of 7 bases. Germline CDR1 reads MNHEY; CDR2 reads SVGAGI. There are 11 residues in the CDR3. CDR3 amino acids: CASNGGSPLHF. The CDR3 DNA is TGTGCCAGCAACGGGGGTTCACCCCTCCACTTT.

The V call is TRBV5-1, the J call TRBJ2-3, with D tentatively TRBD2 (6 bases). With 3 bases removed from V and 2 bases from J, the gap between germline ends came to 13 bases. The CDR3 is 15 residues long. The germline V gene encodes CDR1 SGHRS and CDR2 YFSETQ. The CDR3 region is CASSSGDSDTDTQYF. DNA for the CDR3: TGCGCCAGCAGCTCGGGGGATTCGGACACAGATACGCAGTATTTT. Full variable domain (rest looked up from reference TRBV5-1 and TRBJ2-3): KAGVTQTPRYLIKTRGQQVTLSCSPISGHRSVSWYQQTPGQGLQFLFEYFSETQRNKGNFPGRFSGRQFSNSRSEMNVSTLELGDSALYLCASSSGDSDTDTQYFGPGTRLTVL.

The chain carries TRBV6-2 or TRBV6-3 and TRBJ2-7; perhaps TRBD1 as D (6 bases). The CDR3 is 17 residues long. Trimming stripped 0 bases from V and 2 bases from J, with 17 bases between. Germline assignment: CDR1 MNHEY and CDR2 SVGEGT. CDR3 sequence (DNA): TGTGCCAGCAGTTACTCGACAGGCAGGTTCCTGACCTACGAGCAGTACTTC. Amino acids: CASSYSTGRFLTYEQYF.

V usage is TRBV9 and J usage is TRBJ2-5, with 8 bases fitting TRBD2. V was clipped by 0 bases and J by 5 bases; unmatched bases: 12. The CDR3 consists of 17 residues. Per the germline V gene, CDR1 is SGDLS and CDR2 is YYNGEE. The CDR3 spells CASSVAPLAGGSETQYF. The CDR3 DNA follows: TGTGCCAGCAGCGTAGCTCCTTTGGCGGGGGGATCGGAGACCCAGTACTTC.

The V call is TRBV14, the J call TRBJ2-2; D might be TRBD2 (5 bases). This CDR3 is 17 amino acids long. From germline, CDR1 is SGHDN and CDR2 FVKESK. V lost 0 bases and J 0 bases, leaving 11 bases between the germline ends. The CDR3 DNA follows: TGTGCCAGCAGCCAAGATTTGGGAGTCGCGAACACCGGGGAGCTGTTTTTT. Encoded protein: CASSQDLGVANTGELFF.

This sequence joins TRBV11-2 and TRBJ1-6, with D possibly being TRBD1 (5 bases). Germline lookup yields CDR1 SGHAT and CDR2 FQNNGV. The CDR3 spans 15 residues. V shed 3 bases and J shed 10 bases, with 16 bases lying between them. The CDR3 nucleotides read TGTGCCAGCAGCTTCCGGGCAGGGCCAAGCTCACCCCTCCACTTT. Amino acids: CASSFRAGPSSPLHF.

The rearrangement uses TRBV10-2 and TRBJ2-7; tentative D call: TRBD1 (6 bases). The V gene's germline CDR1 is WSHSY and CDR2 SAAADI. Trimming stripped 2 bases from V and 3 bases from J, with 17 bases between. The CDR3 runs to 16 residues. CDR3 nucleotide sequence: TGCGCCAGCAGTGAGCTACCAGCCAGGGGAGTCTACGAGCAGTACTTC. Its translation: CASSELPARGVYEQYF.